This T cell receptor (beta chain) emerged from a study of blood T cell repertoires in COVID-19. On the study more broadly: T cells, B-cell-depleted T cells, or PBMCs supplied cDNA or gDNA.

Sequencing was performed with immunoSEQ multiplex PCR; in TCRdb, only in-frame clones are kept and a portion is missing. Counted here are 17,000 or so clones, roughly 78% occurring once; the ten biggest clones make up approximately 23%. The source material was peripheral blood. This receptor was taken from a man aged 55-75 years with active or convalescent COVID-19.

Written as DNA, the CDR3 is TGCAGTGCTAGTCGGGGAGGCACTGAAGCTTTCTTT. The encoded protein is CSASRGGTEAFF. V is TRBV20-1 and J is TRBJ1-1, with D unclear. Germline V gene lookup returns CDR1 DFQATT and CDR2 SNEGSKA (reference sequence). This CDR3 comprises 12 residues. V gave up 3 bases and J gave up 4 bases, with 9 bases separating them.